This T cell receptor beta chain appears in the sequencing data of a study of T cell changes during pregnancy in multiple sclerosis. This CDR3 is 15 amino acids long. CDR1 is SGHNT, CDR2 YYREEE, per germline (reference sequence). With V trimmed by 2 bases and J by 4 bases, 8 bases remained unmatched. Profiled with immunoSEQ multiplex PCR; TCRdb holds only in-frame clones, not every one. This sample has about 49,000 clones, with 90% to 95% found just once. The source material was CD8+ T cells from peripheral blood mononuclear cells, sampled before pregnancy. V is TRBV5-4 and J is TRBJ2-7; 8 nucleotides agree with TRBD2. This clonotype was obtained from a female donor with multiple sclerosis, enrolled in a pregnancy study. As DNA, the CDR3 is TGTGCCAGCAGCTTTTCGAGCGGGGGCTCATACGAGCAGTACTTC. It codes for CASSFSSGGSYEQYF.